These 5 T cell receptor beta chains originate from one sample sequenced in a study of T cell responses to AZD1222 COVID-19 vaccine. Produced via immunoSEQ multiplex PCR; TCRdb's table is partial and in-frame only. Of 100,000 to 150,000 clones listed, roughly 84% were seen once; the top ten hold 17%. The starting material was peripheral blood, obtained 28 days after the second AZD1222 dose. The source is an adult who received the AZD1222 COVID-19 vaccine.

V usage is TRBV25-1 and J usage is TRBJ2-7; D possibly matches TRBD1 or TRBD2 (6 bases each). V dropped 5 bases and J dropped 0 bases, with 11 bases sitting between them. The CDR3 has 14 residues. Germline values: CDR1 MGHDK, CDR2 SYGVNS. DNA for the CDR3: TGTGCCAGCAGTAGGGGGGTCGGCTCCTACGAGCAGTACTTC. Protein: CASSRGVGSYEQYF.

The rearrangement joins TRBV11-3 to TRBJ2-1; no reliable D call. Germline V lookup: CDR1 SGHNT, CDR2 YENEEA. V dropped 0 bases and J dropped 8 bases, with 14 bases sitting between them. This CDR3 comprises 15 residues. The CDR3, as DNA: TGTGCCAGCAGCTTAGATGCCGAGTCCGGGCATGAGCAGTTCTTC. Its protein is CASSLDAESGHEQFF.

The CDR3 region is CASREGGSWSTEAFF. In DNA, the CDR3 is TGTGCCAGTAGGGAAGGGGGGAGTTGGAGCACTGAAGCTTTCTTT. This chain joins TRBV19 and TRBJ1-1, with a possible D match to TRBD1 (6 bases). V was shortened by 6 bases and J by 4 bases, with 18 bases between the two germline ends. CDR1 is LNHDA, CDR2 SQIVND, per germline (reference sequence). The CDR3 has 15 residues.

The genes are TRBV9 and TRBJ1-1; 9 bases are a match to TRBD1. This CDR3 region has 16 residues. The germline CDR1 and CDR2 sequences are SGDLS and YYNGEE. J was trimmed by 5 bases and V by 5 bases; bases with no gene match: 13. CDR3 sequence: CASSLQGAPMGTEAFF. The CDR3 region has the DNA TGTGCCAGCAGTCTACAGGGGGCTCCCATGGGTACTGAAGCTTTCTTT.

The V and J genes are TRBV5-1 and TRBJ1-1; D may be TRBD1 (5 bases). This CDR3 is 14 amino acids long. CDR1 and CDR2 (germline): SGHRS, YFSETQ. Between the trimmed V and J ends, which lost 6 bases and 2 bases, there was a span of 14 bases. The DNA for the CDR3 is TGCGCCAGCAACTGGGGGGGAGAAAACACTGAAGCTTTCTTT. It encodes CASNWGGENTEAFF.